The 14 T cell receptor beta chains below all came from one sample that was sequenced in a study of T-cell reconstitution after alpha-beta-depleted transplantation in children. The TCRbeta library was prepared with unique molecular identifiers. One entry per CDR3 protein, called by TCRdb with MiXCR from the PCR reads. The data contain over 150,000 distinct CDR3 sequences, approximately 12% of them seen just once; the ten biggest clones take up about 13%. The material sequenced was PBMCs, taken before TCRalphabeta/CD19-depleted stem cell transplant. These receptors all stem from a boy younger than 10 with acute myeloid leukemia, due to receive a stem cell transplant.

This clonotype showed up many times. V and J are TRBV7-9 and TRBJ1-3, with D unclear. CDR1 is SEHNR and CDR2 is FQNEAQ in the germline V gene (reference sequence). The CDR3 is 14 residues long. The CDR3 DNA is TGTGCAGCCTTCTCTGCGGGAGCTGGAAACACCATATATTTT. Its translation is CAAFSAGAGNTIYF.

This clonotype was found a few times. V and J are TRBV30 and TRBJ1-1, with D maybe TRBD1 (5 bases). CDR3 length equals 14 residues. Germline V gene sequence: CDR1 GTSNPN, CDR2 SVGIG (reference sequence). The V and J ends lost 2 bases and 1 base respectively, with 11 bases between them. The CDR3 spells CAWSWGRGNTEAFF. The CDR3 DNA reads TGTGCCTGGAGTTGGGGGAGGGGGAACACTGAAGCTTTCTTT.

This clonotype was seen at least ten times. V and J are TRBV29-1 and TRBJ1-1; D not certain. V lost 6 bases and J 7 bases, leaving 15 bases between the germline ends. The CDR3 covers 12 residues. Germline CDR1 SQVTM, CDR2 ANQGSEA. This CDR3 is CSVLGDEVEAFF. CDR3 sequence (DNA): TGCAGCGTCCTCGGGGATGAGGTTGAAGCTTTCTTT.

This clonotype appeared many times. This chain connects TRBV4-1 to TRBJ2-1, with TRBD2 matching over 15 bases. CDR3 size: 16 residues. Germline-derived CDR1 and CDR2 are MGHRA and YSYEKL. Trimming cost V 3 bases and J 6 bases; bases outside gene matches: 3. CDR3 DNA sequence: TGCGCCAGCAGCCAGGGACTAGCGGGGGGCAGCAATGAGCAGTTCTTC. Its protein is CASSQGLAGGSNEQFF.

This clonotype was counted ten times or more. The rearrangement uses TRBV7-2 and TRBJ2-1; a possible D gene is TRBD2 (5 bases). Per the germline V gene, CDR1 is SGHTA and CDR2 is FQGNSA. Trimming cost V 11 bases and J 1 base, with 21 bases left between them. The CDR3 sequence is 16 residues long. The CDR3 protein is CAQNRSPADSYNEQFF. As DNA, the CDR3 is TGTGCCCAAAACCGGTCCCCAGCGGATTCCTACAATGAGCAGTTCTTC.

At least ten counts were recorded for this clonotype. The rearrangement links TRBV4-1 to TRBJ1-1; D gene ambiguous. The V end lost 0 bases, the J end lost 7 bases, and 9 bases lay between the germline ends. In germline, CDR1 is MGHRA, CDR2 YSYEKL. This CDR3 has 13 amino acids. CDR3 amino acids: CASSQEPANEAFF. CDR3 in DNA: TGCGCCAGCAGCCAAGAGCCAGCCAATGAAGCTTTCTTT.

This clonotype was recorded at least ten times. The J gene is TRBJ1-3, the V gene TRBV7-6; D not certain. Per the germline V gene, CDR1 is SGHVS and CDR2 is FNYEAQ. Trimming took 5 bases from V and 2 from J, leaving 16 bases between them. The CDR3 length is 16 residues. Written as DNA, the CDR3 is TGTGCCAGCAGCCCGCGGGTCGGAGGTGCTGGAAACACCATATATTTT. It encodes CASSPRVGGAGNTIYF.

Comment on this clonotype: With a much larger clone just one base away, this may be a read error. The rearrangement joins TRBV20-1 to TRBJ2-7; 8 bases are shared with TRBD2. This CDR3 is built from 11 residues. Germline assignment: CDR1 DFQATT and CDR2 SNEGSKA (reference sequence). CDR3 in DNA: TGCGGTGCCGGGGGGGTTACAGGGCAGTACGTC. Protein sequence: CGAGGVTGQYV.

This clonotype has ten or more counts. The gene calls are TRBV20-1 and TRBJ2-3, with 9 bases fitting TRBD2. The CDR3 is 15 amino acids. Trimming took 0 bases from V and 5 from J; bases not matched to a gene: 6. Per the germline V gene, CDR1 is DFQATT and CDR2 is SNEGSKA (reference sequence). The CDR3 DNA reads TGCAGTGCTAGAGATCAGAAGCGGGGGGTAGATACGCAGTATTTT. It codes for CSARDQKRGVDTQYF.

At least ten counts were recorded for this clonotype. CDR3 sequence (DNA): TGCAGCGTTTTGGACCAGGGGCAGCCCCAGCATTTT. Its translation: CSVLDQGQPQHF. This chain links TRBV29-1 with TRBJ1-5; D might be TRBD1 (6 bases). The germline V gene has CDR1 SQVTM and CDR2 ANQGSEA. This CDR3 contains 12 residues. V shed 5 bases and J shed 7 bases, with 12 bases lying between them.

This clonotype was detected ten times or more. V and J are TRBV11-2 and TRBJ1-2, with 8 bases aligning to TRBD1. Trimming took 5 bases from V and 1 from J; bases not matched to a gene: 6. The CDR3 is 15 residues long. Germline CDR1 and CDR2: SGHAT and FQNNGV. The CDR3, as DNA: TGTGCCAGCAGCACCACGGACAGGGATAACTATGGCTACACCTTC. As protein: CASSTTDRDNYGYTF.

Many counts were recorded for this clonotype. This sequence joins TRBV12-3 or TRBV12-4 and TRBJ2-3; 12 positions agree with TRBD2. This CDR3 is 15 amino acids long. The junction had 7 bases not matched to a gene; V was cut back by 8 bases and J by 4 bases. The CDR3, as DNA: TGTGCCAGCCGAACTAGCGGGGGGCCTTCAGATACGCAGTATTTT. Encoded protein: CASRTSGGPSDTQYF.

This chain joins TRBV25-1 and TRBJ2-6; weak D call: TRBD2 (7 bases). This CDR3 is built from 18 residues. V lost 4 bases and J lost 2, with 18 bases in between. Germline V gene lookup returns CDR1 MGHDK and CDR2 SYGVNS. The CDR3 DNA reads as TGTGCCAGCAGTGGGCCTGAGGGGGGGACCACTGGGGCCAACGTCCTGACTTTC. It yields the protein CASSGPEGGTTGANVLTF.

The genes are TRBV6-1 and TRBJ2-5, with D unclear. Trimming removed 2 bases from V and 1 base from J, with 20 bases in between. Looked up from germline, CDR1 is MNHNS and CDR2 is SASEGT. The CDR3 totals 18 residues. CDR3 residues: CASSEFPRAEIVQETQYF. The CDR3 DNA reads TGTGCCAGCAGTGAATTCCCACGGGCTGAAATTGTCCAAGAGACCCAGTACTTC.